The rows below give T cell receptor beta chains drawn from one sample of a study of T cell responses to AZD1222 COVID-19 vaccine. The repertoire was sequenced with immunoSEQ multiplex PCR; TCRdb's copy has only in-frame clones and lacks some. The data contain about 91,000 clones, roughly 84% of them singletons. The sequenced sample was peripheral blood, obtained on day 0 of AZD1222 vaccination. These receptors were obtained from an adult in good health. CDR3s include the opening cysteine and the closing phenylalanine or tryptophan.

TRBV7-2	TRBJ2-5	CASSSGQPQETQYF
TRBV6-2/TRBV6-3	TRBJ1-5	CASSLLGTGNNQPQHF
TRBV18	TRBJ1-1	CASSPSSMNTEAFF
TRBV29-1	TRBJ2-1	CSVEVARNEQFF
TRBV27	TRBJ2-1	CASSPVASLGNEQFF
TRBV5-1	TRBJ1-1	CASSPGQGGLFTEAFF
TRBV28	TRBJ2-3	CASSPYVGGGSTDTQYF
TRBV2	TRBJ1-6	CASSVQSSYNSPLHF
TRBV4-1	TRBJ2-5	CASSLLANQETQYF
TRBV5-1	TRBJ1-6	CASSLSTGNSPLHF
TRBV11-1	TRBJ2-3	CASSLAGVAGYTQYF
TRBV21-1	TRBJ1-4	CASGCCATNEKLFF
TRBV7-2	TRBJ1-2	CASNNGANLKGYTF
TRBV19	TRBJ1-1	CASSMEGQGFTEAFF
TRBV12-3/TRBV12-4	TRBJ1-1	CASSFLNTEAFF
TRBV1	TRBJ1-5	CTSGFRGPSNQPQHF
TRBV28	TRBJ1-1	CASSGADRGSTEAFF
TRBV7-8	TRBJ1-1	CASSLASPNTEAFF
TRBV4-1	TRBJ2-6	CASSQDLAGTGANVLTF
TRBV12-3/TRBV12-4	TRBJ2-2	CASSSQLAGELFF
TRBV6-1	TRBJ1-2	CASSDAGGYTF
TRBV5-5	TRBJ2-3	CASTLRSGGGDTQYF
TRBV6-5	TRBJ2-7	CASGAVGDYEQYF
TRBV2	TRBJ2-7	CASNRLAESYEQYF
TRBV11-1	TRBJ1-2	CASSLGSQSSYGYTF
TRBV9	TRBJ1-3	CASSASSGNTIYF
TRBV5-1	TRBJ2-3	CASSLGGLAGHTDTQYF
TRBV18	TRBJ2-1	CASSLTSGVNEQFF
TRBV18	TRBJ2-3	CASSQNPGLAGVSDTQYF
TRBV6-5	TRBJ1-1	CASSPGPADTEAFF
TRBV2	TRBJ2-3	CASSEVGLAGGGGTQYF
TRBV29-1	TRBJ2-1	CSVGTGGYNEQFF
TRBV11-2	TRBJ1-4	CASSARGRLNEKLFF